The rows below give T cell receptor beta chains drawn from one sample of a study of post-analysis software for immune sequencing data. TCRdb reprocessed the PCR reads via MiXCR and lists one record per CDR3 protein. Of about 820,000 distinct CDR3 sequences in the sample, roughly 50% were seen once. The sequencing input was blood. Every receptor here comes from a girl aged 10 to 17 with multiple sclerosis. The CDR3 runs from the conserved cysteine through the conserved F or W. D genes are given only for firm matches. Clone size is given for some rows only: seen once, a few or many times, or a class if the clone is expanded.

>TRBJ1-4|NA|TRBD1|14|TRBV20-1
TGCAGTGCGCTTCCCGGGACAGGAGCCGAAAAACTGTTTTTT
CSALPGTGAEKLFF
>TRBJ2-7|NA|TRBD1|12|TRBV20-1
TGCAGTGCTGAGACAGGGGAGGAACCCCAGTACTTC
CSAETGEEPQYF
>TRBJ2-2|once|TRBD1|18|TRBV7-2
TGTGCCAGCAGCCCATACGCAGGGGGCGCTGGTAGCACCGGGGAGCTGTTTTTT
CASSPYAGGAGSTGELFF
>TRBJ2-7|few|TRBD2|16|TRBV9
TGTGCCAGCAGCGTAGAGGCGGGAGGACTCTCCTACGAGCAGTACTTC
CASSVEAGGLSYEQYF
>TRBJ2-7|NA|NA|12|TRBV6-6
TGTGCCAGCAGTACCAGGGTATCGGAGCAGTACTTC
CASSTRVSEQYF
>TRBJ2-3|NA|NA|15|TRBV7-2
TGTGCCAGCAGCTTCGGGCAAACTAGCACAGATACGCAGTATTTT
CASSFGQTSTDTQYF
>TRBJ2-5|NA|NA|14|TRBV29-1
TGCAGCGTTGGGACCAGGGGTGGCCAAGAGACCCAGTACTTC
CSVGTRGGQETQYF
>TRBJ2-7|NA|NA|15|TRBV20-1
TGCAGTGCTAGAGATCAACAGGAGATCTCCTACGAGCAGTACTTC
CSARDQQEISYEQYF
>TRBJ2-1|NA|TRBD2|16|TRBV7-2
TGTGCCAGCAGCTTAAGGGCTAGCGGGGGGGCGATTGAGCAGTTCTTC
CASSLRASGGAIEQFF
>TRBJ2-7|NA|TRBD1|13|TRBV20-1
TGCAGTGTTAGAGGGGACAGGGGCGACGAGCAGTACTTC
CSVRGDRGDEQYF
>TRBJ1-4|NA|TRBD1|16|TRBV12-3/TRBV12-4
TGTGCCAGCAGTTTAAGTCCTAAGGGGGCGGCGGAAAAACTGTTTTTT
CASSLSPKGAAEKLFF
>TRBJ2-7|NA|NA|13|TRBV11-2
TGTGCCAGCAGCTCCAGACCTACCTACGAGCAGTACTTC
CASSSRPTYEQYF
>TRBJ1-6|NA|NA|16|TRBV7-9
TGTGCCAGCAGCTCCCTCGAGGGCCCTTTGGATTCACCCCTCCACTTT
CASSSLEGPLDSPLHF
>TRBJ1-2|once|NA|12|TRBV29-1
TGCAGCGTGGAGACAACTAACTATGGCTACACCTTC
CSVETTNYGYTF
>TRBJ2-3|NA|TRBD1|16|TRBV7-3
TGTGCCAGCAGCTTACACGGACAGGGGTTCACAGATACGCAGTATTTT
CASSLHGQGFTDTQYF
>TRBJ2-7|NA|TRBD2|15|TRBV9
TGTGCCAGCAGCGTCGGGACTAGCGGGCCCTACGAGCAGTACTTC
CASSVGTSGPYEQYF
>TRBJ2-1|NA|NA|12|TRBV20-1
TGCAGTGCTCTGCGGCTCCACAATGAGCAGTTCTTC
CSALRLHNEQFF
>TRBJ2-3|NA|NA|15|TRBV7-2
TGTGCCAGCAGCTTAGTTGGGGGGCGGTCAGATACGCAGTATTTT
CASSLVGGRSDTQYF
>TRBJ2-7|few|TRBD1|13|TRBV15
TGTGCCACCAGCAGAGGGGACAGCTACGAGCAGTACTTC
CATSRGDSYEQYF
>TRBJ2-1|NA|TRBD2|13|TRBV7-2
TGTGCCAGCAGCTTACTAGCGGGCAATGAGCAGTTCTTC
CASSLLAGNEQFF